A single sample is the source of the 5 T cell receptor beta chains below, sequenced in a study of vaccination effects on CD4 cells after COVID-19. Using viral peptide pools, the ViraFEST assay grew out antigen-specific CD4+ T cells prior to sequencing. Investigators separated out CD4+ T cells once 10 days of culture had passed. Generated by immunoSEQ multiplex PCR, the TCRdb table keeps only in-frame clones and is missing some. The sample has approximately 15,000 clones, 76% seen once. No antigen has been identified for these receptors. Specimen: CD4+ T cells from PBMCs cultured with HCoV-229E spike peptides, collected before COVID-19 vaccination. These receptors were obtained from a human donor who received a COVID-19 vaccine.

This clone was counted between two and nine times. The gene calls are TRBV3-1 (or the pseudogene TRBV3-2) and TRBJ1-2; the D gene is possibly TRBD1 (5 bases). Germline CDR1 is LGHDT and CDR2 is YNNKEL (reference sequence). Trimming removed 0 bases at V and 2 bases at J, with 13 bases between. The CDR3 covers 16 residues. CDR3: CASSQDARASNYGYTF. CDR3 nucleotide sequence: TGTGCCAGCAGCCAAGATGCCAGGGCTTCCAACTATGGCTACACCTTC.

V usage is TRBV14 and J usage is TRBJ2-2, with 8 bases matching TRBD2. The CDR3 loop spans 16 amino acids. Per the germline V gene, CDR1 is SGHDN and CDR2 is FVKESK. The J segment lost 3 bases and the V segment lost 1 base, leaving 4 bases of the junction unmatched. The CDR3 DNA reads as TGTGCCAGCAGCCAAGGTAGCGGGACGTACACCGGGGAGCTGTTTTTT. Its translation: CASSQGSGTYTGELFF.

The rearrangement links TRBV11-2 to TRBJ1-1, with D hard to call. The CDR3 has 14 residues. The germline V gene has CDR1 SGHAT and CDR2 FQNNGV. With 0 bases removed from V and 6 bases from J, the gap between germline ends came to 11 bases. This CDR3 is CASSLDIGYAEAFF. CDR3 nucleotides: TGTGCCAGCAGCTTAGATATTGGTTACGCTGAAGCTTTCTTT.

The V and J genes are TRBV5-1 and TRBJ2-2; TRBD2 matches at 8 bases. The ends lost 0 bases at V and 0 bases at J; junction bases unmatched: 4. CDR1 and CDR2 from the germline V gene are SGHRS and YFSETQ. The CDR3 is made up of 17 amino acids. The CDR3 sequence: CASSLATGGPNTGELFF. Here the CDR3 DNA reads TGCGCCAGCAGCTTGGCCACGGGAGGGCCGAACACCGGGGAGCTGTTTTTT. The full variable domain, its missing parts supplied by reference TRBV5-1 and TRBJ2-2, is KAGVTQTPRYLIKTRGQQVTLSCSPISGHRSVSWYQQTPGQGLQFLFEYFSETQRNKGNFPGRFSGRQFSNSRSEMNVSTLELGDSALYLCASSLATGGPNTGELFFGEGSRLTVL.

The chain recombines TRBV7-9 with TRBJ2-7; D remains unclear. CDR1 and CDR2 from the germline V gene are SEHNR and FQNEAQ (reference sequence). V dropped 5 bases and J dropped 2 bases, with 10 bases sitting between them. The CDR3 loop spans 13 amino acids. This CDR3 is CASSPRQAYEQYF. DNA of the CDR3: TGTGCCAGCAGCCCCCGACAAGCCTACGAGCAGTACTTC.